A selection of T cell receptor beta chains follows, all from one sample in a study of T-cell reconstitution after alpha-beta-depleted transplantation in children. TCRdb redid the calling of the PCR reads with MiXCR, one entry per CDR3 protein. The sample lists approximately 400,000 distinct CDR3 sequences; about 11% were seen once. Sequencing was performed on PBMCs from the stem cell graft donor, taken from the stem cell graft. These receptors all stem from a human donor who donated a stem cell graft to a child with acute myeloid leukemia. CDR3s include the opening cysteine and the closing phenylalanine or tryptophan. D genes are given only for firm matches. Size is stated for part of the rows, as once, few or many counts, or as a class when the clone is expanded.

cdr3_aa v_call d_call clone_size
CAWSPGGFGYGYTF TRBV30 NA NA
CSAHLGGGETQYF TRBV29-1 NA NA
CASSMAQGAAKNIQYF TRBV19 NA NA
CSARATKGQVNSQHF TRBV20-1 TRBD1 NA
CASSFGTGSEKLFF TRBV5-1 TRBD1 few
CASSPPVEDEQFF TRBV11-2 NA NA
CASSSTGQYTDTQYF TRBV12-3/TRBV12-4 TRBD1 NA
CATSRDPGTRSKNSQYF TRBV15 TRBD2 NA
CASSFLSGRDTQYF TRBV27 TRBD2 few
CSATPGLAVQETQYF TRBV20-1 TRBD2 few
CASSRGGQGRASPLHF TRBV4-1 TRBD1 NA
CASSVESGTDIYGYTF TRBV9 NA NA
CASSRTVGELFF TRBV7-3 NA NA
CSARDWLGNEQFF TRBV20-1 NA many
CASSYGQGGAEAFF TRBV5-1 TRBD1 NA
CASRANYGYTF TRBV7-9 NA many
CASSHNSGANTGELFF TRBV12-3/TRBV12-4 TRBD2 NA
CASSVNGIQPQHF TRBV9 NA few
CSVEDPDRGPGETQYF TRBV29-1 TRBD1 many
CASSPRNYEQYF TRBV14 NA many
CASSLDGLNSGNTIYF TRBV5-1 NA many
CATSTQWTGRETQYF TRBV15 TRBD1 few
CASSTGGSPNTGELFF TRBV7-9 NA NA
CASSGRGTQYF TRBV12-3/TRBV12-4 NA few
CASSVTLTNSRTQYF TRBV7-2 NA many
CSARLARSTDTQYF TRBV20-1 NA many
CASTPKRGAGNEKLFF TRBV7-6 NA few
CASSLVAVTGSYEQYF TRBV11-2 NA NA
CSATGTGGGNYGYTF TRBV20-1 TRBD1 once
CSARDLGTVNNEQFF TRBV20-1 NA many
CASQPGTSGITNEQFF TRBV27 TRBD2 NA
CASSEQGARIDTQYF TRBV5-1 TRBD1 NA
CASSGGSYEQYF TRBV6-2/TRBV6-3 TRBD2 few
CAIVAQGGGRHTEAFF TRBV10-3 NA NA
CSARTSGPPLTDTQYF TRBV20-1 TRBD2 few
CASSPSRYNEQFF TRBV7-3 NA NA
CASSQKQGFYEQYF TRBV4-1 TRBD1 once
CASSIEPPGGSSYNEQFF TRBV19 NA NA
CASSLGTATIWANVLTF TRBV5-6 NA NA
CASSQDWSGGRAYEQYF TRBV4-3 TRBD2 many
CASSVDRVETQYF TRBV5-1 TRBD1 NA
CSARDSAGGEKLFF TRBV20-1 TRBD1 NA
CASSARQGHGYTF TRBV14 TRBD1 few
CASSFPGTYGYTF TRBV7-2 NA many
CASRTYAGPGTGELFF TRBV6-1 NA few
CASGPRDTLSGNTIYF TRBV12-5 NA NA
CSARDQAGGPGELFF TRBV20-1 TRBD2 NA
CASSEYFGGDGPSSYNEQFF TRBV25-1 NA few
CASKGTRQGGNEQFF TRBV19 NA NA
CASSASRSGNTIYF TRBV7-2 NA few
CASSQLTGASYEQYF TRBV4-3 NA NA